The sequence of this T cell receptor (beta chain) was determined in a study of human T cells and chemical hapten exposure. The time point denotes: pre-sensitization, week 0. Treatment defined: therapeutic diphenylcyclopropenone sensitization with weekly scalp DPC. TCRdb recomputed calls from the RACE reads with MiXCR, one row per CDR3 protein. In the table there are fewer than 350,000 distinct CDR3 sequences, 7.5% to 8% of which are singletons. There are many counts of this clonotype. The receptor was derived from a young man with alopecia areata. Some clones in this sample may be carry-over from other donors' samples. Source: whole blood, taken in connection with sensitization to the hapten diphenylcyclopropenone (DPC).

In DNA, the CDR3 is TGTGCCAGCAGCTCCAGACAGGACCGTAATGAAAAACTGTTTTTT. Encoded protein: CASSSRQDRNEKLFF. The chain employs TRBV7-9 and TRBJ1-4; TRBD1 is a possible D gene (6 bases). The CDR3 totals 15 residues. The V end lost 4 bases, the J end lost 4 bases, and 13 bases lay between the germline ends. Germline-derived CDR1 and CDR2 are SEHNR and FQNEAQ (reference sequence).